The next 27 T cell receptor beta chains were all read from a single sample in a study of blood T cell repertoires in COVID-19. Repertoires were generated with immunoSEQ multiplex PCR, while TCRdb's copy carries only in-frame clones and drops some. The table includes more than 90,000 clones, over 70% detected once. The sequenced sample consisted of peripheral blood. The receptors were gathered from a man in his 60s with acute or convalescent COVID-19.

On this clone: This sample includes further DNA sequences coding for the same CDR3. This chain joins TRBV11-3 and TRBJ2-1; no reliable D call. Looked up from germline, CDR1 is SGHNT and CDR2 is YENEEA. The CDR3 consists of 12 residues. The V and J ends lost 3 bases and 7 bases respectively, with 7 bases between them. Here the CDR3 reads CASSFSGNEQFF. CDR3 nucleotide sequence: TGTGCCAGCAGCTTTTCCGGGAATGAGCAGTTCTTC.

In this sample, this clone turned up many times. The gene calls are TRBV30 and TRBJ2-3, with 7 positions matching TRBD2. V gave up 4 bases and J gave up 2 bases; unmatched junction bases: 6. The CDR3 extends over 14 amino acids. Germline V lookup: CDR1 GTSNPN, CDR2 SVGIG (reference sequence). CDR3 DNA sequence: TGTGCCTGGACCGTGGGGGGGTACACAGATACGCAGTATTTT. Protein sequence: CAWTVGGYTDTQYF.

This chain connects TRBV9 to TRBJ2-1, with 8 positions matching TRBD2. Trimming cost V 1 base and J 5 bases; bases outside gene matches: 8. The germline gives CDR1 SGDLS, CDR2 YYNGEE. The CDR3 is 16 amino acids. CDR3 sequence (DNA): TGTGCCAGCAGCGTATACGGAGCGGGAGATCACAATGAGCAGTTCTTC. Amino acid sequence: CASSVYGAGDHNEQFF.

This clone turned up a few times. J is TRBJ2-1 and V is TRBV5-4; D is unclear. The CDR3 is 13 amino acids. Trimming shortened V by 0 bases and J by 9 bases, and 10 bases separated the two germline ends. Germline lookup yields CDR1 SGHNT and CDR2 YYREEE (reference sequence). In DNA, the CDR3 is TGTGCCAGCAGCTTGGTGGCCTCCCGTGAGCAGTTCTTC. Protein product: CASSLVASREQFF.

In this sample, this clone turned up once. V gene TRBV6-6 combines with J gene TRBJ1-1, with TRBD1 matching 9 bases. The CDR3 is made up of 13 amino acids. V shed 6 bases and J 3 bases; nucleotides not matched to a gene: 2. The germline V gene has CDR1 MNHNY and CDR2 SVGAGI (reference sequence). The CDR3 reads CASRRQGDTEAFF. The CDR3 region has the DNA TGTGCCAGCAGACGACAGGGGGACACTGAAGCTTTCTTT.

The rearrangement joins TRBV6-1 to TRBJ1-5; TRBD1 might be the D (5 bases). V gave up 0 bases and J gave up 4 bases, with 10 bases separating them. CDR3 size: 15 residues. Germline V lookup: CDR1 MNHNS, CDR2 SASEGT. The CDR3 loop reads CASSEAGGRNQPQHF. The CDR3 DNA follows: TGTGCCAGCAGTGAAGCGGGGGGGAGAAATCAGCCCCAGCATTTT.

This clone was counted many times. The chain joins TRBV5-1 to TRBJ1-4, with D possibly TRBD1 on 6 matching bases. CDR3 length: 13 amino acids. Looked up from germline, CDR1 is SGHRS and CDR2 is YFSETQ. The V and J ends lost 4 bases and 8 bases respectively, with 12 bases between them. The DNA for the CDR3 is TGCGCCAGCAGCCTGGGACACATAGAAAAACTGTTTTTT. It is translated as CASSLGHIEKLFF.

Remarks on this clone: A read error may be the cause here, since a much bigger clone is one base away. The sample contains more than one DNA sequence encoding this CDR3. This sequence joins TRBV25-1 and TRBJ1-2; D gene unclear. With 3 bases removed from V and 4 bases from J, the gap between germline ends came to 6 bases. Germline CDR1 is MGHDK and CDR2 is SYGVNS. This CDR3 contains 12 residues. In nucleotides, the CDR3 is TGTGCCAGCAGTGAGTCCCTCTATGGCTACACCTTC. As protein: CASSESLYGYTF.

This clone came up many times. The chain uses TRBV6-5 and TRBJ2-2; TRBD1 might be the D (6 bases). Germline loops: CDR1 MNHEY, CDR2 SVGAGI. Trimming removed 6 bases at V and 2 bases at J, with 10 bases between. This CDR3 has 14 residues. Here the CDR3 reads CASRRDTNTGELFF. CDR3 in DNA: TGTGCCAGCAGAAGGGACACAAACACCGGGGAGCTGTTTTTT.

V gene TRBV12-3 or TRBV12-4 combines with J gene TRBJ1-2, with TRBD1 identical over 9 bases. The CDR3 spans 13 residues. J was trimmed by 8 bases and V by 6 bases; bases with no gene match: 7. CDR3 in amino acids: CASSTGTGRGYTF. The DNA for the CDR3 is TGTGCCAGCAGCACCGGGACAGGGCGGGGCTACACCTTC.

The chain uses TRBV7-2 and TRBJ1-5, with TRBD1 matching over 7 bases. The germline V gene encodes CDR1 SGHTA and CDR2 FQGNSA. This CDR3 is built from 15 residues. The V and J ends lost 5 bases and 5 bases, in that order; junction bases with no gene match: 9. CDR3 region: CASSVAGTDYQPQHF. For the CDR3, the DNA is TGTGCCAGCAGCGTCGCCGGGACAGACTATCAGCCCCAGCATTTT.

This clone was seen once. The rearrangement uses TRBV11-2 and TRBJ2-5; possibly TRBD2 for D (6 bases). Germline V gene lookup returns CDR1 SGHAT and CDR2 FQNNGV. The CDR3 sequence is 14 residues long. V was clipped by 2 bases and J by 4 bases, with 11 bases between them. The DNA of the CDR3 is TGTGCCAGCAGCTTACCGGACTATCCAGAGACCCAGTACTTC. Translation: CASSLPDYPETQYF.

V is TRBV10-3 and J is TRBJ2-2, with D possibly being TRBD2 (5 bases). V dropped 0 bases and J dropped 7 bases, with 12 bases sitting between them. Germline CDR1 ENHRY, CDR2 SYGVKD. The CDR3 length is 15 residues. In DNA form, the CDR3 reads TGTGCCATCAGTGAGTCGAGAGGGAATAACGGGGAGCTGTTTTTT. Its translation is CAISESRGNNGELFF.

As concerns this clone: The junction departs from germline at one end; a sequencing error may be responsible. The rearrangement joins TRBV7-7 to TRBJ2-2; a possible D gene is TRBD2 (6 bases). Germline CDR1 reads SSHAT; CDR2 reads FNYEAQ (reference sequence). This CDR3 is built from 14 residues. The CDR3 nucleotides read TGTGCTAGCAGCTTAGGAGGGCGTACCGGGGAGCTGTTTTTT. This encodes CASSLGGRTGELFF. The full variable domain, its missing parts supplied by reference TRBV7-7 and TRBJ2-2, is GAGVSQSPRYKVTKRGQDVTLRCDPISSHATLYWYQQALGQGPEFLTYFNYEAQPDKSGLPSDRFSAERPEGSISTLTIQRTEQRDSAMYRCASSLGGRTGELFFGEGSRLTVL.

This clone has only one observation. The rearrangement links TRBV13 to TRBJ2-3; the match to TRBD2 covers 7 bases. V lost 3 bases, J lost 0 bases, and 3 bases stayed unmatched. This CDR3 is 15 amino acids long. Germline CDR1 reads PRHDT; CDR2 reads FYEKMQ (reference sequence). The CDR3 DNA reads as TGTGCCAGCAGCTTGGGAGCGGGGAGCACAGATACGCAGTATTTT. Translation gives CASSLGAGSTDTQYF. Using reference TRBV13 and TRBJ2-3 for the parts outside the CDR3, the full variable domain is AAGVIQSPRHLIKEKRETATLKCYPIPRHDTVYWYQQGPGQDPQFLISFYEKMQSDKGSIPDRFSAQQFSDYHSELNMSSLELGDSALYFCASSLGAGSTDTQYFGPGTRLTVL.

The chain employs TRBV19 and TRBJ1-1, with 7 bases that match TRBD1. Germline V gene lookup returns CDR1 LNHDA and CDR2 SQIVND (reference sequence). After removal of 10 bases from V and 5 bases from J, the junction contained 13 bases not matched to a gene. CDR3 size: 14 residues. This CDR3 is CATHRGIWTTEAFF. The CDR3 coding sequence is TGTGCCACCCACAGGGGAATCTGGACGACTGAAGCTTTCTTT.

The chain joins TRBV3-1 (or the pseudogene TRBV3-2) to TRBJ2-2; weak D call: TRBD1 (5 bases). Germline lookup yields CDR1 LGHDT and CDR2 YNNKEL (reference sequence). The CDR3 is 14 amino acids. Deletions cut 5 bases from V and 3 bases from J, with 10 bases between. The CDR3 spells CASSFRQYTGELFF. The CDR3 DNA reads TGTGCCAGCAGCTTCCGACAGTACACCGGGGAGCTGTTTTTT.

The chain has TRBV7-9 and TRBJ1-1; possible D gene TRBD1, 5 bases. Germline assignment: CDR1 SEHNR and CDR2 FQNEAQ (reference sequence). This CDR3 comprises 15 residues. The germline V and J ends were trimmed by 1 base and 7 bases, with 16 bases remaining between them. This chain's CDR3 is CASSLERQLRNEAFF. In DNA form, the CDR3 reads TGTGCCAGCAGCTTAGAGCGACAGCTCCGCAATGAAGCTTTCTTT.

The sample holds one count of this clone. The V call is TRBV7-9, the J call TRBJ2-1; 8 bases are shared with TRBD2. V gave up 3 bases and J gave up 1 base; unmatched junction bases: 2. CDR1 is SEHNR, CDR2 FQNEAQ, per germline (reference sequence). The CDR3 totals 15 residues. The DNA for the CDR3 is TGTGCCAGCAGCTTTAGCGGGATATCCTACAATGAGCAGTTCTTC. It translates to CASSFSGISYNEQFF.

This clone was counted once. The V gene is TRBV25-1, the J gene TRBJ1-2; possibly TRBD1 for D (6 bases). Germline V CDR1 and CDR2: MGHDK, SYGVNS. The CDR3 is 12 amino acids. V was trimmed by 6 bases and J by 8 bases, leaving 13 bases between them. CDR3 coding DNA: TGTGCCAGCAGCCCGAGGGGGGGAGGCTACACCTTC. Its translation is CASSPRGGGYTF.

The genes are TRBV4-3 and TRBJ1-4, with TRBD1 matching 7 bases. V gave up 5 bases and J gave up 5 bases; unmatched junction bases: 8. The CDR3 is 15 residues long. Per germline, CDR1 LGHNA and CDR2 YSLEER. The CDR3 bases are TGCGCCAGCAGCACCTGGACAGGTGGAAATGAAAAACTGTTTTTT. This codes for CASSTWTGGNEKLFF.

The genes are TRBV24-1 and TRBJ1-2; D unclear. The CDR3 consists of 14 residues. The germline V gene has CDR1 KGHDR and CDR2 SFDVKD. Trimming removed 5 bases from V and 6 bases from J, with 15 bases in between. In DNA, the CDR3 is TGTGCCACCAGTGCAGGCGTTTGGAATCATGGCTACACCTTC. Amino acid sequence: CATSAGVWNHGYTF.

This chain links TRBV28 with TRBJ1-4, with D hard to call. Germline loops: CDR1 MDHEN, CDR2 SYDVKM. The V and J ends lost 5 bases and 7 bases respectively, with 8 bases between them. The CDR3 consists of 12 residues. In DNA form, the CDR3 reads TGTGCCAGCAGTAGACTATTTGAAAAACTGTTTTTT. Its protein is CASSRLFEKLFF.

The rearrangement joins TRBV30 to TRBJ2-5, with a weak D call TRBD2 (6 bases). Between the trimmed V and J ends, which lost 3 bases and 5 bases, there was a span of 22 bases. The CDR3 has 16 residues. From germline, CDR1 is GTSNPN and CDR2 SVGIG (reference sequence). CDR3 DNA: TGTGCCTGGAGGGACCTATGGAGGGATGGAGGCGAGACCCAGTACTTC. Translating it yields CAWRDLWRDGGETQYF.

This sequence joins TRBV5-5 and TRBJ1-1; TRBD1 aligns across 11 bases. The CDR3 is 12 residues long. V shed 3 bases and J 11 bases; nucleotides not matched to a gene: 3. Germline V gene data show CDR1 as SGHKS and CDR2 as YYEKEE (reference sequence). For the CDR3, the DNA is TGTGCCAGCAGCTGGACAGGGGGCTACGCTTTCTTT. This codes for CASSWTGGYAFF.

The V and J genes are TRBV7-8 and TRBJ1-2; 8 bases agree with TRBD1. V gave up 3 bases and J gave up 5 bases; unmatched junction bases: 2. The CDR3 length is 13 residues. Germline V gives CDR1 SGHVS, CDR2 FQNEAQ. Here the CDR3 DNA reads TGTGCCAGCAGCTTGGACAGGGTTTATGGCTACACCTTC. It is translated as CASSLDRVYGYTF. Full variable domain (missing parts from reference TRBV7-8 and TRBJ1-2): GAGVSQSPRYKVAKRGQDVALRCDPISGHVSLFWYQQALGQGPEFLTYFQNEAQLDKSGLPSDRFFAERPEGSVSTLKIQRTQQEDSAVYLCASSLDRVYGYTFGSGTRLTVV.

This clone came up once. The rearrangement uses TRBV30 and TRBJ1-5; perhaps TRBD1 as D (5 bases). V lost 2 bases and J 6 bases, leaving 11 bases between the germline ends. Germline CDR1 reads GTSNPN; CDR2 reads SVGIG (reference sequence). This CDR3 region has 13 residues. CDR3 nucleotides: TGTGCCTGGAGTCGGGGGGATCTTCAGCCCCAGCATTTT. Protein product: CAWSRGDLQPQHF.